Listed below are T cell receptor beta chains from one sample, sequenced in a study of cytomegalovirus exposure and HLA in healthy donors. The table came from immunoSEQ multiplex PCR; TCRdb's copy has only in-frame clones and leaves some out. The profile shows fewer than 200,000 clones, roughly nine tenths of them singletons. The specimen was PBMCs. The origin of the receptors is a boy between 2 and 15 years old in good health and CMV-seronegative. The CDR3 runs from the conserved cysteine through the conserved F or W. D genes are given only for firm matches.

>TRBD1|TRBV28|TRBJ1-2
CASRTGVHGYTF
>-|TRBV19|TRBJ2-3
CASSILIAARGTQYF
>TRBD1|TRBV18|TRBJ1-6
CASSLRGTVDYNSPLHF
>TRBD1|TRBV6-6|TRBJ2-6
CASRLQGTGANVLTF
>-|TRBV5-1|TRBJ2-5
CASSLGRAQETQYF
>-|TRBV18|TRBJ1-4
CASSRDLRDSEEKLFF
>-|TRBV27|TRBJ2-3
CASRKGGTDTQYF
>-|TRBV19|TRBJ1-5
CASNDRYSNQPQHF
>TRBD1|TRBV10-3|TRBJ1-6
CAISESPWRGPSSYNSPLHF
>TRBD2|TRBV9|TRBJ2-3
CASTTGRGGSTDTQYF
>-|TRBV6-1|TRBJ2-7
CASSGGKRWHEQYF
>-|TRBV7-9|TRBJ2-5
CASQLMRHSQETQYF
>-|TRBV10-3|TRBJ2-1
CAIRRAGYNEQFF
>-|TRBV4-1|TRBJ1-4
CASKQGDNEKLFF
>TRBD2|TRBV4-2|-
CASSHGEREGLSYEQYF
>TRBD1|TRBV5-1|TRBJ2-5
CASSLGQGALRETQYF
>-|TRBV10-3|TRBJ2-6
CAIRPSFVLSGANVLTF
>TRBD2|TRBV9|TRBJ2-5
CASSVLGGKQETQYF
>-|TRBV29-1|TRBJ1-2
CSVEQAIYGYTF
>-|TRBV6-6|TRBJ2-7
CASTPVSGLAAEQYF
>TRBD1|TRBV7-8|TRBJ1-2
CASSFRTGRSYTF
>-|TRBV15|TRBJ1-6
CATSRVAGDSPLHF
>-|TRBV7-2|TRBJ2-3
CASSLGVVASTDTQYF
>-|TRBV4-1|TRBJ2-7
CASSQDVRTEYEQYF
>-|TRBV27|TRBJ2-7
CASGYGTSYEQYF
>TRBD2|TRBV7-2|TRBJ2-2
CAHGGLNTGELFF
>-|TRBV10-1|TRBJ2-4
CASSGTIPGTRKNIQYF
>TRBD1|TRBV19|TRBJ1-1
CASSMGQGRTEAFF
>TRBD1|TRBV6-1|TRBJ2-7
CASSVRTGDPDYEQYF